These 9 T cell receptor beta chains were all obtained from the same sample, sequenced in a study of blood T cell repertoires in COVID-19. Method: immunoSEQ multiplex PCR; TCRdb's copy keeps in-frame clones and lacks some. This table holds approximately 210,000 clones, 94% found once. Sequences were obtained from peripheral blood. The source of these receptors is a man under 40 with COVID-19, enrolled during active disease.

The chain combines TRBV5-5 with TRBJ1-5; D not resolved. This CDR3 spans 17 amino acids. In germline, CDR1 is SGHKS, CDR2 YYEKEE (reference sequence). V lost 1 base and J 1 base, leaving 15 bases between the germline ends. The CDR3 nucleotides are TGTGCCAGCAGCTTGTCCCTATGGGCGGGGAGCAATCAGCCCCAGCATTTT. As protein: CASSLSLWAGSNQPQHF.

The DNA of the CDR3 is TGTGCCACCAGCAGAGATTTGACAGGGGGGACTGAAGCTTTCTTT. Amino acids: CATSRDLTGGTEAFF. This chain joins TRBV15 and TRBJ1-1, with 9 nucleotides matching TRBD1. CDR1 and CDR2 from the germline V gene are LNHNV and YYDKDF (reference sequence). V shed 0 bases and J 5 bases; nucleotides not matched to a gene: 4. There are 15 residues in the CDR3.

The V call is TRBV5-4, the J call TRBJ1-1, with D tentatively TRBD1 (5 bases). Germline V lookup: CDR1 SGHNT, CDR2 YYREEE (reference sequence). This CDR3 is built from 16 residues. Trimming shortened V by 2 bases and J by 0 bases, and 14 bases separated the two germline ends. The chain's CDR3 is CASSFGPGGLNTEAFF. The CDR3 coding sequence is TGTGCCAGCAGCTTTGGGCCCGGGGGACTGAACACTGAAGCTTTCTTT.

The rearrangement uses TRBV4-1 and TRBJ1-1; no firm D call. The CDR3 is made up of 12 amino acids. Trimming took 1 base from V and 11 from J, leaving 11 bases between them. Germline V CDR1 and CDR2: MGHRA, YSYEKL. Written as DNA, the CDR3 is TGCGCCAGCAGCCAAGTGATGGGCGACGCTTTCTTT. It codes for CASSQVMGDAFF.

The chain links TRBV10-1 to TRBJ1-2; D not certain. Germline V gene sequence: CDR1 WNHNN, CDR2 SYGVQD (reference sequence). V was pared by 8 bases and J by 8 bases, with 9 bases between. This CDR3 spans 10 amino acids. CDR3 sequence: CASVKSGYTF. The CDR3, as DNA: TGCGCCAGCGTCAAGAGCGGCTACACCTTC.

The chain uses TRBV5-6 and TRBJ1-6; 9 bases map to TRBD1. The CDR3 is 15 residues long. The germline V gene encodes CDR1 SGHDT and CDR2 YYEEEE. V trimming: 4 bases; J trimming: 9 bases; junction bases outside the gene matches: 8. The CDR3 region is CASSVRQGGGSPLHF. The CDR3 coding sequence is TGTGCCAGCAGCGTCCGACAGGGGGGGGGTTCACCCCTCCACTTT.

J is TRBJ2-6 and V is TRBV19; D remains unclear. Germline V gene sequence: CDR1 LNHDA, CDR2 SQIVND (reference sequence). CDR3 length equals 13 residues. V was shortened by 8 bases and J by 0 bases, with 5 bases between the two germline ends. Here the CDR3 DNA reads TGTGCCAGTCGTGTCTCTGGGGCCAACGTCCTGACTTTC. Translated, it gives CASRVSGANVLTF.

This chain connects TRBV4-1 to TRBJ2-2; unclear D gene. The CDR3 consists of 16 residues. Trimming pared 1 base from V and 0 bases from J, leaving 9 bases between. CDR1 and CDR2 from the germline V gene are MGHRA and YSYEKL. The CDR3 here is CASSQVGRANTGELFF. In DNA form, the CDR3 reads TGCGCCAGCAGCCAAGTGGGCAGAGCGAACACCGGGGAGCTGTTTTTT.

A single count supports this clone. The chain uses TRBV7-9 and TRBJ1-4; a weak D match, TRBD1 (5 bases). CDR1 SEHNR and CDR2 FQNEAQ come from the germline V gene (reference sequence). V was trimmed by 0 bases and J by 8 bases, leaving 13 bases between them. The CDR3 runs to 15 residues. The CDR3 nucleotides read TGTGCCAGCAGCTTAGCGCGGGGGAACGGGGAAAAACTGTTTTTT. Translated, it gives CASSLARGNGEKLFF.